The 24 T cell receptor beta chains reported below all come from one sample, sequenced in a study of CD39 and CD103 CD8 tumor-infiltrating T cells. Some clones are missing from TCRdb's copy, which holds only in-frame ones; the method was immunoSEQ multiplex PCR. In the table there are roughly 15,000 clones, about nine tenths of which are singletons. Sequenced material: CD8+ T cells sorted from blood. Subset in this sample: total memory CD8 T cells (CD45RA-CCR7+/-) from blood or uninvolved lymph node. The receptor source for this set is a human donor with head and neck squamous cell carcinoma.

The chain employs TRBV4-2 and TRBJ2-1; D might be TRBD2 (5 bases). The germline V gene encodes CDR1 LGHNA and CDR2 YNFKEQ. The CDR3 covers 18 residues. V dropped 0 bases and J dropped 0 bases, with 15 bases sitting between them. DNA for the CDR3: TGTGCCAGCAGCCAAGAAATGTCAGCGGCCAGCTCCTACAATGAGCAGTTCTTC. As protein: CASSQEMSAASSYNEQFF.

V usage is TRBV27 and J usage is TRBJ2-7; tentative D call: TRBD1 (6 bases). This CDR3 region has 12 residues. Looked up from germline, CDR1 is MNHEY and CDR2 is SMNVEV (reference sequence). Trimming took 2 bases from V and 5 from J, leaving 7 bases between them. Written as DNA, the CDR3 is TGTGCCAGCAGTTTACAGGGGAACGAGCAGTACTTC. It translates to CASSLQGNEQYF.

The chain couples TRBV14 to TRBJ2-3; TRBD2 is a possible D gene (7 bases). The CDR3 runs 18 residues. Germline V CDR1 and CDR2: SGHDN, FVKESK. The V end was cut by 0 bases, the J end by 0 bases, with 16 bases between. Here the CDR3 DNA reads TGTGCCAGCAGCCAAGATGCCTTAACGGGGGGCAGCACAGATACGCAGTATTTT. This sequence encodes CASSQDALTGGSTDTQYF. Based on the CDR3 plus reference TRBV14 and TRBJ2-3, the full variable domain is EAGVTQFPSHSVIEKGQTVTLRCDPISGHDNLYWYRRVMGKEIKFLLHFVKESKQDESGMPNNRFLAERTGGTYSTLKVQPAELEDSGVYFCASSQDALTGGSTDTQYFGPGTRLTVL.

This chain uses TRBV2 with TRBJ2-1, with D hard to call. This CDR3 region has 14 residues. V was cut by 10 bases and J by 12 bases, with 25 bases left in between. Germline CDR1 SNHLY, CDR2 FYNNEI. CDR3: CATYVSNLDPRQFF. The CDR3, as DNA: TGTGCCACCTATGTGAGCAATCTTGACCCACGGCAGTTCTTC.

This clone was seen just once. The chain recombines TRBV9 with TRBJ2-7, with 8 bases lining up with TRBD1. Germline CDR1 reads SGDLS; CDR2 reads YYNGEE. This CDR3 contains 14 residues. Trimming removed 7 bases from V and 4 bases from J; junction bases left unmatched: 10. CDR3 region: CASSAGGIGYEQYF. CDR3 nucleotides: TGTGCCAGCTCTGCAGGGGGCATCGGGTACGAGCAGTACTTC.

V usage is TRBV7-9 and J usage is TRBJ2-3; no clear D. Germline V gives CDR1 SEHNR, CDR2 FQNEAQ (reference sequence). There are 12 residues in the CDR3. V was clipped by 1 base and J by 3 bases, with 2 bases between them. The CDR3 bases are TGTGCCAGCAGCTTAGGGACAGATACGCAGTATTTT. It specifies CASSLGTDTQYF.

The rearrangement joins TRBV11-3 to TRBJ2-1; TRBD2 aligns across 13 bases. Per the germline V gene, CDR1 is SGHNT and CDR2 is YENEEA. This CDR3 contains 12 residues. With V trimmed by 8 bases and J by 12 bases, 4 bases remained unmatched. CDR3 amino acids: CASSGLAGAQFF. The CDR3 nucleotides are TGTGCCAGCTCAGGACTAGCGGGGGCGCAGTTCTTC.

This chain joins TRBV7-6 and TRBJ2-7; no definite D call. V was clipped by 1 base and J by 0 bases, with 7 bases between them. This CDR3 is built from 14 residues. Germline-derived CDR1 and CDR2 are SGHVS and FNYEAQ. CDR3 sequence reads: CASSLVESSYEQYF. The DNA for the CDR3 is TGTGCCAGCAGCTTAGTTGAGAGCTCCTACGAGCAGTACTTC.

The V and J genes are TRBV7-9 and TRBJ2-7; 7 positions match TRBD2. Germline trimming cut 5 bases from V and 5 bases from J; bases unmatched to any gene: 6. This CDR3 contains 13 residues. Per the germline V gene, CDR1 is SEHNR and CDR2 is FQNEAQ (reference sequence). CDR3 coding DNA: TGTGCCAGCAGCCCAGGACTAGTTCACGAGCAGTACTTC. Protein sequence: CASSPGLVHEQYF.

This rearrangement joins TRBV13 to TRBJ1-2, with D possibly being TRBD1 (5 bases). The CDR3 covers 15 residues. The germline V gene encodes CDR1 PRHDT and CDR2 FYEKMQ (reference sequence). Trimming shortened V by 0 bases and J by 5 bases, and 13 bases separated the two germline ends. The CDR3 sequence: CASSLGVRDIYGYTF. The CDR3, as DNA: TGTGCCAGCAGCTTAGGAGTCAGGGATATTTATGGCTACACCTTC. Together with reference TRBV13 and TRBJ1-2, the CDR3 gives the full variable domain: AAGVIQSPRHLIKEKRETATLKCYPIPRHDTVYWYQQGPGQDPQFLISFYEKMQSDKGSIPDRFSAQQFSDYHSELNMSSLELGDSALYFCASSLGVRDIYGYTFGSGTRLTVV.

This clone was detected only once. The V and J genes are TRBV5-5 and TRBJ2-3; perhaps D is TRBD1 or TRBD2 (6 bases each). From germline, CDR1 is SGHKS and CDR2 YYEKEE (reference sequence). V was shortened by 1 base and J by 4 bases, with 13 bases between the two germline ends. The CDR3 spans 15 residues. CDR3 sequence: CASSLSGGPADTQYF. The CDR3, as DNA: TGTGCCAGCAGCTTGTCTGGGGGGCCCGCAGATACGCAGTATTTT. The full variable domain, completed using reference TRBV5-5 and TRBJ2-3, is DAGVTQSPTHLIKTRGQQVTLRCSPISGHKSVSWYQQVLGQGPQFIFQYYEKEERGRGNFPDRFSARQFPNYSSELNVNALLLGDSALYLCASSLSGGPADTQYFGPGTRLTVL.

The chain links TRBV6-5 to TRBJ1-2; no clear D gene. Germline CDR1 is MNHEY and CDR2 is SVGAGI. V was trimmed by 0 bases and J by 7 bases, leaving 12 bases between them. This CDR3 has 14 amino acids. CDR3 nucleotide sequence: TGTGCCAGCAGTTACTCGACTGGGCTGGGTGGCTACACCTTC. It translates to CASSYSTGLGGYTF.

This clone was seen a few times. The V gene is TRBV11-3, the J gene TRBJ2-1; D remains unclear. V was cut by 2 bases and J by 6 bases, with 17 bases left in between. The CDR3 spans 16 residues. CDR1 and CDR2 (germline): SGHNT, YENEEA. This CDR3 is CASSLSGNGGSNEQFF. CDR3 nucleotide sequence: TGTGCCAGCAGCTTATCCGGAAACGGCGGCAGCAATGAGCAGTTCTTC.

DNA for the CDR3: TGTGCCAGCAGTTACGGGGGCGCGGACACCGGGGAGCTGTTTTTT. Its translation: CASSYGGADTGELFF. The chain has TRBV6-5 and TRBJ2-2; D is possibly TRBD1 (6 bases). CDR3 size: 15 residues. The germline CDR1 and CDR2 sequences are MNHEY and SVGAGI. V was pared by 2 bases and J by 3 bases, with 10 bases between.

J is TRBJ2-7 and V is TRBV9; D perhaps matches TRBD1 (6 bases). Trimming pared 3 bases from V and 0 bases from J, leaving 10 bases between. CDR1 SGDLS and CDR2 YYNGEE come from the germline V gene. CDR3 size: 14 residues. The CDR3 DNA follows: TGTGCCAGCAGCGAGGGACAAAACTCCTACGAGCAGTACTTC. Encoded protein: CASSEGQNSYEQYF.

The chain carries TRBV7-3 and TRBJ2-1; D is unclear. The CDR3 totals 13 residues. Trimming removed 3 bases at V and 7 bases at J, with 10 bases between. Germline-derived CDR1 and CDR2 are SGHTA and FQGTGA. The CDR3 nucleotides are TGTGCCAGCAGCTTTTTCTTGTCAAATGAGCAGTTCTTC. Translated: CASSFFLSNEQFF.

This sequence joins TRBV4-1 and TRBJ1-6; TRBD1 agrees at 9 bases. The germline gives CDR1 MGHRA, CDR2 YSYEKL. The CDR3 is 16 residues long. J lost 9 bases, V lost 1 base, and 7 bases had no gene match. The CDR3 loop reads CASSQAGTGLGSPLHF. The CDR3 nucleotides read TGCGCCAGCAGCCAAGCCGGGACAGGGCTGGGTTCACCCCTCCACTTT.

J is TRBJ1-1 and V is TRBV5-1; D is unresolved. The CDR3 spans 18 residues. Trimming removed 2 bases from V and 1 base from J, with 21 bases in between. The V gene's germline CDR1 is SGHRS and CDR2 YFSETQ. CDR3 in amino acids: CASSFRVNDGDANTEAFF. The CDR3, as DNA: TGCGCCAGCAGCTTTCGAGTCAACGACGGTGACGCGAACACTGAAGCTTTCTTT.

The chain couples TRBV29-1 to TRBJ1-4; D might be TRBD1 (6 bases). This CDR3 spans 16 amino acids. Deletions cut 7 bases from V and 0 bases from J, with 18 bases between. The V gene's germline CDR1 is SQVTM and CDR2 ANQGSEA. CDR3 sequence: CSAREDSLATNEKLFF. The CDR3 coding sequence is TGCAGCGCCCGGGAGGACAGTCTTGCAACTAATGAAAAACTGTTTTTT.

This chain uses TRBV5-8 with TRBJ2-1; TRBD1 agrees at 7 bases. Germline V gives CDR1 SGHTS, CDR2 YDEGEE. The CDR3 spans 18 residues. Losses at the gene ends were 0 bases for V and 1 base for J; bases not matched to a gene: 10. In DNA form, the CDR3 reads TGTGCCAGCAGCTTGGGGCTTACAGGGGTAGATTCCTACAATGAGCAGTTCTTC. Encoded protein: CASSLGLTGVDSYNEQFF.

The count of this clone is one. V and J are TRBV11-3 and TRBJ2-1; D unresolved. Germline V lookup: CDR1 SGHNT, CDR2 YENEEA. This CDR3 has 14 residues. V lost 0 bases to trimming and J lost 6 bases, with 9 bases between them. The CDR3 DNA reads as TGTGCCAGCAGCTTAGACCAACTTGGCAATGAGCAGTTCTTC. This translates into CASSLDQLGNEQFF.

This chain connects TRBV5-6 to TRBJ1-2, with D hard to call. This CDR3 contains 16 residues. CDR1 is SGHDT and CDR2 is YYEEEE in the germline V gene. Trimming removed 3 bases from V and 2 bases from J, with 17 bases in between. This CDR3 is CASSSGNIVGNYGYTF. The CDR3, as DNA: TGTGCCAGCAGCTCCGGCAATATTGTGGGAAACTATGGCTACACCTTC.

J is TRBJ2-7 and V is TRBV9; 7 bases fit TRBD2. V was clipped by 0 bases and J by 1 base; unmatched bases: 4. This CDR3 spans 15 amino acids. Per germline, CDR1 SGDLS and CDR2 YYNGEE. The CDR3, as DNA: TGTGCCAGCAGCGTAGACGGGGGGTGGTCCTACGAGCAGTACTTC. This codes for CASSVDGGWSYEQYF.

The V gene is TRBV11-2, the J gene TRBJ2-5; the D is unclear. The CDR3 spans 12 residues. Germline assignment: CDR1 SGHAT and CDR2 FQNNGV. V was pared by 4 bases and J by 0 bases, with 3 bases between. CDR3 nucleotide sequence: TGTGCCAGCAGCTCGTACCAAGAGACCCAGTACTTC. Amino acids: CASSSYQETQYF.